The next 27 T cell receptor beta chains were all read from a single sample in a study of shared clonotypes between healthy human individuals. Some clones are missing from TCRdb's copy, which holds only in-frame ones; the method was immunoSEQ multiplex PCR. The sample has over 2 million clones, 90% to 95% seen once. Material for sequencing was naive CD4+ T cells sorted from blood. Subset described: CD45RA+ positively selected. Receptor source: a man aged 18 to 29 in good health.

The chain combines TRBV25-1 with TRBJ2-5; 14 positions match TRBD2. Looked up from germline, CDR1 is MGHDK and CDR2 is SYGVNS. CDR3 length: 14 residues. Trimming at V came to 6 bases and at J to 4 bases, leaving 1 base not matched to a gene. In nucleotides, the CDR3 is TGTGCCAGCAGGGGGACTAGCGGGAGAGAGACCCAGTACTTC. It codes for CASRGTSGRETQYF. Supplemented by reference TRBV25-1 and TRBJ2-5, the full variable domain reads EADIYQTPRYLVIGTGKKITLECSQTMGHDKMYWYQQDPGMELHLIHYSYGVNSTEKGDLSSESTVSRIRTEHFPLTLESARPSHTSQYLCASRGTSGRETQYFGPGTRLLVL.

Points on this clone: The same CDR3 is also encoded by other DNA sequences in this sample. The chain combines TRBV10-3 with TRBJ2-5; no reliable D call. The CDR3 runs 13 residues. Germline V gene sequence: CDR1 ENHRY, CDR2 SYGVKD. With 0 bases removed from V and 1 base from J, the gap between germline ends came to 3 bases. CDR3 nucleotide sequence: TGTGCCATCAGTGAGTCCCTCCAAGAGACCCAGTACTTC. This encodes CAISESLQETQYF.

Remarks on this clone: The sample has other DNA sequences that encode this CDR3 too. The CDR3 DNA sequence: TGTGCCAGCAGTTACTCGGAACGCACTTCCTACGAGCAGTACTTC. Residues: CASSYSERTSYEQYF. This chain links TRBV6-5 with TRBJ2-7; D unclear. Looked up from germline, CDR1 is MNHEY and CDR2 is SVGAGI. The CDR3 spans 15 residues. The V gene lost 0 bases and the J gene lost 1 base, with 10 bases spanning the gap.

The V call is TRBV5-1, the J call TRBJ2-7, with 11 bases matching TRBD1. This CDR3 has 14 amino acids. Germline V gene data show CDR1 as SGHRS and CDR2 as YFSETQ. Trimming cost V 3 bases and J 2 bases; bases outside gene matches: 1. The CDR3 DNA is TGCGCCAGCAGCTGGACAGGGGGCCCCTACGAGCAGTACTTC. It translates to CASSWTGGPYEQYF.

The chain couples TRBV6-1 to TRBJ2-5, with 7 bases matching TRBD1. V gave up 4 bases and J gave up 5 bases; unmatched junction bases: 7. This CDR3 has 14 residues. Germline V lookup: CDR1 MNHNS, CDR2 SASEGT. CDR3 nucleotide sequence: TGTGCCAGCAGTGGATACAGGGGTCGGGAGACCCAGTACTTC. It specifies CASSGYRGRETQYF.

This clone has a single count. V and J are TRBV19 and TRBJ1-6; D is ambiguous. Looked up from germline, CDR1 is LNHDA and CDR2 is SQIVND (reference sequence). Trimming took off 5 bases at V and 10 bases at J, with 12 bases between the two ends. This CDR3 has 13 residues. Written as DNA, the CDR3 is TGTGCCAGTAGTCTCAATATCTTGTCACCCCTCCACTTT. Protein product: CASSLNILSPLHF. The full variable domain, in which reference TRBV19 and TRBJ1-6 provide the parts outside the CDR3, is DGGITQSPKYLFRKEGQNVTLSCEQNLNHDAMYWYRQDPGQGLRLIYYSQIVNDFQKGDIAEGYSVSREKKESFPLTVTSAQKNPTAFYLCASSLNILSPLHFGNGTRLTVT.

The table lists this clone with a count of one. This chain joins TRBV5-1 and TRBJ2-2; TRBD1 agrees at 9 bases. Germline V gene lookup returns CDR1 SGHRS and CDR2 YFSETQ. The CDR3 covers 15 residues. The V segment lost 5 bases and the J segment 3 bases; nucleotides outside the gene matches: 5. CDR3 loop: CASSRQGDYTGELFF. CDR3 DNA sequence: TGCGCCAGCAGTCGACAGGGGGACTACACCGGGGAGCTGTTTTTT.

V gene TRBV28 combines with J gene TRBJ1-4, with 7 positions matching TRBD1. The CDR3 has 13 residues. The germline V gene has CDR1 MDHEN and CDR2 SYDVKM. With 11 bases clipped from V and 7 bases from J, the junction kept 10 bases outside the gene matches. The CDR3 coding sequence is TGTGCCTCCTTGGACAGGCCTGGTGAAAAACTGTTTTTT. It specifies CASLDRPGEKLFF.

CDR3 bases: TGCGCCAGCAGCCACACAGGGGTCGGGAACACTGAAGCTTTCTTT. Amino acids: CASSHTGVGNTEAFF. The genes are TRBV5-1 and TRBJ1-1; 7 positions agree with TRBD1. The length of the CDR3 is 15 residues. V was clipped by 4 bases and J by 1 base; unmatched bases: 7. Germline V CDR1 and CDR2: SGHRS, YFSETQ.

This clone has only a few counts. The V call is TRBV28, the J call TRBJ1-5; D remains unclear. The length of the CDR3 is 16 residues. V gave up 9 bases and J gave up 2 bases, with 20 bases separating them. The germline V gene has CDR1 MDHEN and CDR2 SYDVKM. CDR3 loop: CASSIVQSVGNQPQHF. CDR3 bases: TGTGCCAGTAGTATAGTACAGTCGGTTGGCAATCAGCCCCAGCATTTT.

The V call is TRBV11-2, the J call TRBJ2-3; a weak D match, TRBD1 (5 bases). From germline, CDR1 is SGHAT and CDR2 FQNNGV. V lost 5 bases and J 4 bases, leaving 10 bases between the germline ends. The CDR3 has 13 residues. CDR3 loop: CASSPRTPDTQYF. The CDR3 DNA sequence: TGTGCCAGCAGCCCCCGGACACCAGATACGCAGTATTTT. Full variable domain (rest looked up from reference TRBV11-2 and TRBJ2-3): EAGVAQSPRYKIIEKRQSVAFWCNPISGHATLYWYQQILGQGPKLLIQFQNNGVVDDSQLPKDRFSAERLKGVDSTLKIQPAKLEDSAVYLCASSPRTPDTQYFGPGTRLTVL.

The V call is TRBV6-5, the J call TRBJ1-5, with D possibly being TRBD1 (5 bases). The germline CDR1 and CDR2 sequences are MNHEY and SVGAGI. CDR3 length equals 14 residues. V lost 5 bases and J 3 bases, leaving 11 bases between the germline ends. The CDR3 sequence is CASSARDFNQPQHF. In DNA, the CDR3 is TGTGCCAGCAGTGCCAGGGACTTCAATCAGCCCCAGCATTTT.

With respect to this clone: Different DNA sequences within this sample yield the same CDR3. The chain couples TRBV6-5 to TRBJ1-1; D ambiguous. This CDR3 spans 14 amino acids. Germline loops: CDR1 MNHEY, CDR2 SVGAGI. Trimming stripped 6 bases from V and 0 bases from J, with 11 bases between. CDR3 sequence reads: CASSLGGLNTEAFF. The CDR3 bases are TGTGCCAGCAGCTTAGGAGGGTTGAACACTGAAGCTTTCTTT.

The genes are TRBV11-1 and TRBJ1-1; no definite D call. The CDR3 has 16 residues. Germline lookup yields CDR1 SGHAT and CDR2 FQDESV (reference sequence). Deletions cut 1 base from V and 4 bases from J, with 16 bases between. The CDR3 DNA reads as TGTGCCAGCAGCTTAGTGGCAGCCCCCCCAAGCACTGAAGCTTTCTTT. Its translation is CASSLVAAPPSTEAFF.

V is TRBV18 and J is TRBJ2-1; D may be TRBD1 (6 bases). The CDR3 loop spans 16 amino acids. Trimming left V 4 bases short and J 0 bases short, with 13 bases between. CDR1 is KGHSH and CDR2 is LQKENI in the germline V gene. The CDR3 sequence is CASSLIADSSYNEQFF. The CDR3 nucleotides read TGTGCCAGCTCACTAATTGCGGACAGCTCCTACAATGAGCAGTTCTTC.

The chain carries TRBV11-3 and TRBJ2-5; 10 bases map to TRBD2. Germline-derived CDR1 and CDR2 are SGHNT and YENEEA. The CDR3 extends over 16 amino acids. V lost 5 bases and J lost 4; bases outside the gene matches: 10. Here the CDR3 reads CASSPSSGRLPETQYF. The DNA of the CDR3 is TGTGCCAGCAGCCCAAGTAGCGGGAGGCTCCCAGAGACCCAGTACTTC.

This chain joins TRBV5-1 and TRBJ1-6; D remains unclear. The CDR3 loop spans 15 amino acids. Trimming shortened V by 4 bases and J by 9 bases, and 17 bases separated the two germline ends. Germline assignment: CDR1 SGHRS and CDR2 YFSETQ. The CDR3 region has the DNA TGCGCCAGCAGCCTGGTCGGGCAGTCGGCTTCACCCCTCCACTTT. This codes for CASSLVGQSASPLHF.

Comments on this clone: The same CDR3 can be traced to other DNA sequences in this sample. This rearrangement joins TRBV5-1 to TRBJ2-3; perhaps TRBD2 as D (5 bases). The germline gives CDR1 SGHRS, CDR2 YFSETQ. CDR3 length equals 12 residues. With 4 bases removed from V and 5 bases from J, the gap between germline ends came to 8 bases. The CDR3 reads CASSLLGDTQYF. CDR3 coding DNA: TGCGCCAGCAGCCTACTAGGAGATACGCAGTATTTT.

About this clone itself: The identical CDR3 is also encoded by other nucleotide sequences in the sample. This chain's CDR3 is CASSLDRGYNSPLHF. In nucleotides, the CDR3 is TGTGCCAGCAGCTTGGACAGGGGCTATAATTCACCCCTCCACTTT. The rearrangement links TRBV5-6 to TRBJ1-6, with 7 bases fitting TRBD1. Per the germline V gene, CDR1 is SGHDT and CDR2 is YYEEEE. V shed 0 bases, J shed 3 bases, and the junction held 0 bases outside the gene matches. The CDR3 loop spans 15 amino acids.

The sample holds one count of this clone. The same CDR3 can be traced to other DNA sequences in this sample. The CDR3 reads CASSYGGAGNTIYF. The CDR3, as DNA: TGTGCCAGCAGTTACGGGGGTGCTGGAAACACCATATATTTT. The chain combines TRBV6-5 with TRBJ1-3; TRBD1 might be the D (5 bases). The CDR3 extends over 14 amino acids. Germline CDR1 and CDR2: MNHEY and SVGAGI. Trimming took off 2 bases at V and 2 bases at J, with 7 bases between the two ends.

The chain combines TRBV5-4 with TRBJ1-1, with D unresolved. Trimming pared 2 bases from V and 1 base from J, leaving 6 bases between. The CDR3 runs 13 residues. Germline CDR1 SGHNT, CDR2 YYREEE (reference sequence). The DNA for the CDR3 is TGTGCCAGCAGCTTCACTAGGAACACTGAAGCTTTCTTT. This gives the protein CASSFTRNTEAFF.

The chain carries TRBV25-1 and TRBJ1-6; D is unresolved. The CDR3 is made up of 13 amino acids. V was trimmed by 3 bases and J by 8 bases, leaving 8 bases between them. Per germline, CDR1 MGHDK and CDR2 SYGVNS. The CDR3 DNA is TGTGCCAGCAGTGAGGGTGGGCATTCACCCCTCCACTTT. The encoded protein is CASSEGGHSPLHF.

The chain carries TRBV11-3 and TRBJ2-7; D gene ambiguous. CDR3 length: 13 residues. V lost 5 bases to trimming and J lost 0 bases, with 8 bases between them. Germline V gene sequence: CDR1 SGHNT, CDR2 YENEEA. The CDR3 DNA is TGTGCCAGCAGCAGACGACTCTCCTACGAGCAGTACTTC. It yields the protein CASSRRLSYEQYF.

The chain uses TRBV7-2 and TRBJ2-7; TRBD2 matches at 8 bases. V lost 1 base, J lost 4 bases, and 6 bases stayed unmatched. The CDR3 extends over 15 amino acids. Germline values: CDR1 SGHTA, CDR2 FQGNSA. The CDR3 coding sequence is TGTGCCAGCAGCTTAGAAGGTAGCGGGAATTACGAGCAGTACTTC. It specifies CASSLEGSGNYEQYF.

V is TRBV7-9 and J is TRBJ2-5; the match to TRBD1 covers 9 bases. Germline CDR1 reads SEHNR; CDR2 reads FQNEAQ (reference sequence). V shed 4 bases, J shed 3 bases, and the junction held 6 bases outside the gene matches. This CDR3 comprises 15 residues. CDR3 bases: TGTGCCAGCAGCTCCCCCGGACAGGGGAAAGAGACCCAGTACTTC. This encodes CASSSPGQGKETQYF.

In DNA, the CDR3 is TGTGCCAGCAGTCGACAGGGACTTAATGAAAAACTGTTTTTT. Amino acid sequence: CASSRQGLNEKLFF. The rearrangement links TRBV2 to TRBJ1-4, with 7 bases fitting TRBD1. The CDR3 runs to 14 residues. Germline V gives CDR1 SNHLY, CDR2 FYNNEI. The ends lost 5 bases at V and 4 bases at J; junction bases unmatched: 4.

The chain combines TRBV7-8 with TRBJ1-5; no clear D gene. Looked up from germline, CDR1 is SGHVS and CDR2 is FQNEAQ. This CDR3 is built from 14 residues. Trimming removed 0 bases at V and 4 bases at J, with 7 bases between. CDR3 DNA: TGTGCCAGCAGCTTAGCAGGGATGAATCAGCCCCAGCATTTT. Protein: CASSLAGMNQPQHF.